This T cell receptor beta chain was documented in a study of regulatory T cells in long-lasting Graves disease. The study, taken as a whole, reports: The analysis examined peripheral blood only and excluded thyroid tissue.

Time point indicated: persistent/refractory GD, antithyroid drugs over 5 years with positive TRAb. PBMCs were the source of the RNA used for TCR sequencing. This clonotype was seen more than once but under ten times. Antigen specificity is unknown. CDR1 and CDR2 (germline): PRHDT, FYEKMQ (reference sequence). Trimming cost V 0 bases and J 0 bases, with 9 bases left between them. The CDR3 loop spans 15 amino acids. Sequencing libraries for TCR beta were prepared with iRepertoire HTBI primers and Arm-PCR of CDR3 regions. MiXCR was run by TCRdb on the multiplex PCR reads, yielding one entry per CDR3 protein. The top ten hold roughly 30% of the sample, which has approximately 400,000 distinct CDR3 sequences, 23% seen once.

The origin of this receptor is a female donor with Graves disease. The rearrangement uses TRBV13 and TRBJ2-7; D perhaps matches TRBD2 (5 bases). The material sequenced was peripheral blood mononuclear cells (PBMCs), taken when the disease was refractory, from a patient treated with antithyroid drugs. Here the CDR3 DNA reads TGTGCCAGCAGCTTAGGTCCGGGAACCTCCTACGAGCAGTACTTC. Residues: CASSLGPGTSYEQYF.